This TCR beta chain was observed in a study of technical replicates of blood from several donors. Libraries were prepared by immunoSEQ multiplex PCR; TCRdb keeps only in-frame clonotypes and omits some of them. Of some 60,000 clones in the sample, 85% to 90% were seen once. This receptor was obtained from a human donor in good health. Some clones in this sample may be carry-over from other donors' samples. What was sequenced was PBMCs.

DNA for the CDR3: TGTGCCAGCAGCTTAGCCCGGACAGGGGTGAACACTGAAGCTTTCTTT. This codes for CASSLARTGVNTEAFF. The chain joins TRBV7-8 to TRBJ1-1, with 9 bases identical to TRBD1. The V gene end was trimmed by 0 bases and the J gene end by 0 bases; junction bases not matched to a gene: 2. The CDR3 has 16 amino acids. Germline loops: CDR1 SGHVS, CDR2 FQNEAQ.